This paragraph covers one T cell receptor beta chain sequence. This CDR3 spans 16 amino acids. In germline, CDR1 is SGHDN, CDR2 FVKESK. The V segment lost 4 bases and the J segment 6 bases; nucleotides outside the gene matches: 7. This entry belongs to a study of blood T cell repertoires in COVID-19. The wider study: Samples came from the United States, Italy and Spain, spanning acute and convalescent COVID-19.

The protocol was immunoSEQ multiplex PCR, while the TCRdb copy is restricted to in-frame clones and leaves out a portion. Of around 260,000 clones in the sample, around 86% were seen once. The genes are TRBV14 and TRBJ1-6; TRBD1 matches at 9 bases. Sequenced: peripheral blood. The TCR sequence derives from a middle-aged woman who had recovered from COVID-19. The CDR3, as DNA: TGTGCCAGCAGCCCCGAAAACAGGGGGCCTAATTCACCCCTCCACTTT. Translation gives CASSPENRGPNSPLHF.